The source of this T cell receptor beta chain is a study of B cell selection in AIRE deficiency. Study conclusions and caveats: Shared Treg sequences had shorter CDR3s, biased toward rearrangements with few non-templated insertions. Patient Tconv and Treg cells showed healthy-like TCRBV usage, CDR3 length, diversity. TCRbeta-only data showed roughly 35% of shared healthy Treg sequences in healthy Tconv.

To note about this clone: Its antigen is unidentified.

Trimming pared 11 bases from V and 4 bases from J, leaving 17 bases between. CDR1 is LNHDA and CDR2 is SQIVND in the germline V gene (reference sequence). The CDR3 is 13 residues long. Method: immunoSEQ multiplex PCR; TCRdb's copy keeps in-frame clones and lacks some. This sample has about a thousand clones, with roughly 82% found just once. CD4+CD127+ cells were sorted as the conventional CD4 T cells. The receptor was isolated from a human donor with AIRE deficiency. V usage is TRBV19 and J usage is TRBJ1-2, with D perhaps TRBD1 (5 bases). Sequencing was carried out using conventional CD4+ T cells sorted from PBMCs. This CDR3 is CAGNHRNGYGYTF. Here the CDR3 DNA reads TGTGCCGGAAACCACAGGAATGGCTATGGCTACACCTTC.